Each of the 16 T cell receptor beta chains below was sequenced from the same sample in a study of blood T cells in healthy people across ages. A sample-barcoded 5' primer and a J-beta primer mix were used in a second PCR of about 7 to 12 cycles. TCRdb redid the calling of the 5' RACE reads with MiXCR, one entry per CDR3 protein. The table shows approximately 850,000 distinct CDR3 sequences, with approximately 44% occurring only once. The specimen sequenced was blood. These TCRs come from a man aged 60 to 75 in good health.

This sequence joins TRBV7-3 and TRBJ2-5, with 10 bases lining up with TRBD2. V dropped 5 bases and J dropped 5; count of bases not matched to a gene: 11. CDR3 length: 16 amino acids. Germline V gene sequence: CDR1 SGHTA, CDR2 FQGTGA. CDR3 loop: CASSLRSGGAWETQYF. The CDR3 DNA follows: TGTGCCAGCAGCCTGAGGAGCGGGGGGGCCTGGGAGACCCAGTACTTC. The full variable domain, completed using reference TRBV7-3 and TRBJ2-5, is GAGVSQTPSNKVTEKGKYVELRCDPISGHTALYWYRQSLGQGPEFLIYFQGTGAADDSGLPNDRFFAVRPEGSVSTLKIQRTERGDSAVYLCASSLRSGGAWETQYFGPGTRLLVL.

The CDR3 DNA is TGTGCCAGCAGTCTTTACCCTGGGTCGATGAACACTGAAGCTTTCTTT. Translated: CASSLYPGSMNTEAFF. The gene calls are TRBV27 and TRBJ1-1; D is uncertain. The V and J ends lost 5 bases and 0 bases respectively, with 16 bases between them. The germline V gene has CDR1 MNHEY and CDR2 SMNVEV (reference sequence). CDR3 length equals 16 residues.

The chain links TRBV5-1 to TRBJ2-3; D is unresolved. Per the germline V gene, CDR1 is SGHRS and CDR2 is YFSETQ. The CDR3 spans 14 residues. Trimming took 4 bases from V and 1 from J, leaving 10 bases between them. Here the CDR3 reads CASSIDERTDTQYF. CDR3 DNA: TGCGCCAGCAGCATTGATGAACGCACAGATACGCAGTATTTT.

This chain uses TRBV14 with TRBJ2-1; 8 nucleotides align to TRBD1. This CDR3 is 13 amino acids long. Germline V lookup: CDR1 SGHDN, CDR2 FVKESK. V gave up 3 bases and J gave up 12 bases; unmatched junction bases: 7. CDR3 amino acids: CASSQGQDNWQFF. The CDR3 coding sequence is TGTGCCAGCAGCCAGGGACAGGACAATTGGCAGTTCTTC.

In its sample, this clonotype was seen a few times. This CDR3 reads CASSYSGGGGYTF. The CDR3 DNA reads TGTGCCAGCAGTTACTCGGGCGGGGGTGGCTACACCTTC. The chain couples TRBV6-5 to TRBJ1-2; the D gene is possibly TRBD1 (5 bases). CDR3 length equals 13 residues. Germline CDR1 reads MNHEY; CDR2 reads SVGAGI. Between the trimmed V and J ends, which lost 0 bases and 7 bases, there was a span of 9 bases.

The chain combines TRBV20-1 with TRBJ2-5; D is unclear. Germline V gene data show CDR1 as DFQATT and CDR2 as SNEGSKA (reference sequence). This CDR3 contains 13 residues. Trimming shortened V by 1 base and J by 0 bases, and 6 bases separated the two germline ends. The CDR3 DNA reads TGCAGTGCTAGAGGGAAAGACCAAGAGACCCAGTACTTC. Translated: CSARGKDQETQYF.

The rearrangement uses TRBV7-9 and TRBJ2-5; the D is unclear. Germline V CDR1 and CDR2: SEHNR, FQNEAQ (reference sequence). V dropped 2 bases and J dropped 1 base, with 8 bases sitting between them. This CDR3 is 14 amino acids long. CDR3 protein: CASSLTSLQETQYF. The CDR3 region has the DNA TGTGCCAGCAGCTTAACATCCCTCCAAGAGACCCAGTACTTC.

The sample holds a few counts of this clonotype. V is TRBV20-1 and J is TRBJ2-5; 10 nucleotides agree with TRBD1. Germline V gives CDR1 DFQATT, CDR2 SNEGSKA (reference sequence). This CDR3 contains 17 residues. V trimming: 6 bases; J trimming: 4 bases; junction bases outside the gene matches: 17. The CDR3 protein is CSATKGGTGALVETQYF. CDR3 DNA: TGCAGTGCCACTAAGGGCGGGACAGGGGCCCTCGTAGAGACCCAGTACTTC.

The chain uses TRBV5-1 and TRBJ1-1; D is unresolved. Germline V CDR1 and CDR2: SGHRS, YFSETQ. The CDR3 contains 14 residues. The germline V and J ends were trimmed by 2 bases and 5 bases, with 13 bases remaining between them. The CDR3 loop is CASSLIGSKTEAFF. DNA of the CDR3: TGCGCCAGCAGCTTAATAGGGTCTAAGACTGAAGCTTTCTTT.

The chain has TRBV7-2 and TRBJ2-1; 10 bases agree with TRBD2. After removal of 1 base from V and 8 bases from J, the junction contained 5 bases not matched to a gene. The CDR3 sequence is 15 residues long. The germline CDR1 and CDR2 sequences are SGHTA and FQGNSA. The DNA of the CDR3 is TGTGCCAGCAGCTTAGAGGTAGCGGGGGGCTATGAGCAGTTCTTC. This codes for CASSLEVAGGYEQFF. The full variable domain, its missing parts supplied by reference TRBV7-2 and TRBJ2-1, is GAGVSQSPSNKVTEKGKDVELRCDPISGHTALYWYRQSLGQGLEFLIYFQGNSAPDKSGLPSDRFSAERTGGSVSTLTIQRTQQEDSAVYLCASSLEVAGGYEQFFGPGTRLTVL.

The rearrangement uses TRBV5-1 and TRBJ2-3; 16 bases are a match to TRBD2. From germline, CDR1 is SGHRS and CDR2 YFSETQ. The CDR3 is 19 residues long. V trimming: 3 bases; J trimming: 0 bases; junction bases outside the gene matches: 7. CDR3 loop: CASSSGLAGGPSSTDTQYF. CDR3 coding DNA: TGCGCCAGCAGCTCGGGACTAGCGGGGGGGCCCTCTAGCACAGATACGCAGTATTTT.

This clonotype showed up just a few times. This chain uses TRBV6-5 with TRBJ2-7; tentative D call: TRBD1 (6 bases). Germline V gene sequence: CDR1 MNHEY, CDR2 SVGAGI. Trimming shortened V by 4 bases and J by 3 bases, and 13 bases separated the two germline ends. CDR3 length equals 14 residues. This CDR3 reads CASSSRDIGYEQYF. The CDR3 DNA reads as TGTGCCAGCAGTTCCCGGGACATAGGCTACGAGCAGTACTTC.

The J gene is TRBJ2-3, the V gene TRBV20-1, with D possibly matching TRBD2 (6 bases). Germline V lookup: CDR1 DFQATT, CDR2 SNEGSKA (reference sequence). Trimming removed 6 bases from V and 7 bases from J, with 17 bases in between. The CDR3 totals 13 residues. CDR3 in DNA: TGCAGTGCCACCCACCTAGGAGGGAATACGCAGTATTTT. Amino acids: CSATHLGGNTQYF.

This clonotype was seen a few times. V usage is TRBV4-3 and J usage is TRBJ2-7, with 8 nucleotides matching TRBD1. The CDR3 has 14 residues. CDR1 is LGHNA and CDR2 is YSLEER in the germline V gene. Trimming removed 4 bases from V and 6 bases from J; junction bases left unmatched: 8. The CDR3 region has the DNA TGCGCCAGCAGCCCGGGACTGGGGACAGGCGAGCAGTACTTC. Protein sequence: CASSPGLGTGEQYF.

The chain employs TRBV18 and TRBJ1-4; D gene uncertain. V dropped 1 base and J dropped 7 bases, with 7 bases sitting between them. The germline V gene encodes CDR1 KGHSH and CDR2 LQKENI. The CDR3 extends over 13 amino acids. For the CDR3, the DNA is TGTGCCAGCTCACCACGGTTAGGTGAAAAACTGTTTTTT. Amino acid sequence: CASSPRLGEKLFF.

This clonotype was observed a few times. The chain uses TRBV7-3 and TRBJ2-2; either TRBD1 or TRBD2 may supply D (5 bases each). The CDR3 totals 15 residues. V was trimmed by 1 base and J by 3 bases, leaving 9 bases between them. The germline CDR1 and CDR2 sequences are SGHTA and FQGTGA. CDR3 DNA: TGTGCCAGCAGCTTAAAGGGACGGGACACCGGGGAGCTGTTTTTT. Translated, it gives CASSLKGRDTGELFF.